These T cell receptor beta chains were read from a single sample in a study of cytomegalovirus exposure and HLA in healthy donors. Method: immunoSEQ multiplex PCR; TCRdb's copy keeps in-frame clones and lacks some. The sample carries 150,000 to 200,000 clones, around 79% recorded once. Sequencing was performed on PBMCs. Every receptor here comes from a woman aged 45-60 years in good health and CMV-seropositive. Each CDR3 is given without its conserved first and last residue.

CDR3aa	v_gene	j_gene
ASSELAGGYEQY	TRBV10-2	TRBJ2-7
ASSEGQFYGYT	TRBV25-1	TRBJ1-2
ATSRMPHPRPTQETQY	TRBV15	TRBJ2-5
ASSGGAGILHTT	TRBV5-4	TRBJ1-2
ASSAGVLLSATNEKLF	TRBV7-9	TRBJ1-4
ASSRDRGLTRANVLT	TRBV7-9	TRBJ2-6
ASSRGQSFTDTQY	TRBV7-6	TRBJ2-3
ASSLSSPRGLAGGSRTFYEQY	TRBV27	TRBJ2-7
ASSSDRGNGYT	TRBV5-1	TRBJ1-2
ASSDRTRTDTQY	TRBV6-4	TRBJ2-3
ASSLRLAGTSTDTQY	TRBV7-8	TRBJ2-3
ASSSGSGQVYEQY	TRBV13	TRBJ2-7
ASTGGQGKWKNIQY	TRBV10-1	TRBJ2-4
ASRSNSGNTIY	TRBV10-1	TRBJ1-3
ASRGGGLYEQY	TRBV5-6	TRBJ2-7
ASSSRQGAGETQY	TRBV18	TRBJ2-5
ASSADRDNEQF	TRBV11-3	TRBJ2-1
ASGGRSGPQH	TRBV6-5	TRBJ1-5
ASSLRGGNSPLH	TRBV7-9	TRBJ1-6
ASSLGGTGGLYGYT	TRBV27	TRBJ1-2
ASSTQGANTEAF	TRBV2	TRBJ1-1
ASRHLRLSTDTQY	TRBV6-5	TRBJ2-3
ASSLGLEQETQY	TRBV18	TRBJ2-5
ASSVRGFDNSPLH	TRBV6-1	TRBJ1-6
ASSLGGLAGETQY	TRBV5-6	TRBJ2-5
ASSLSDTQY	TRBV5-8	TRBJ2-3